This T cell receptor beta chain was identified in a study of blood T cell repertoires in COVID-19. In the study overall: Acute-phase and convalescent COVID-19 samples originated in the United States, Italy and Spain. PBMCs, B-cell-depleted T cells, or T cells provided the cDNA or gDNA that made up the material.

Germline CDR1 LNHDA, CDR2 SQIVND (reference sequence). The CDR3 runs to 15 residues. Germline trimming cut 6 bases from V and 4 bases from J; bases unmatched to any gene: 8. Per the authors' pipeline: From reference gene primer amplification, estimates of nucleated cell counts were derived. TCRdb's table, derived via immunoSEQ multiplex PCR, lists solely in-frame clones and lacks some. From that table come the V and J calls and clone size; the DNA was used to work out D and trimming. The sample consists of over 100,000 clones, about nine tenths of them appearing once. The sequenced sample consisted of peripheral blood. This clonotype was sampled from a man aged 45-65 years with acute or convalescent COVID-19. The chain employs TRBV19 and TRBJ1-2; 10 bases align to TRBD1. CDR3 protein: CASRAIGTGAYGYTF. CDR3 nucleotides: TGTGCCAGTAGGGCTATCGGGACAGGGGCCTATGGCTACACCTTC. The full variable domain, completed using reference TRBV19 and TRBJ1-2, is DGGITQSPKYLFRKEGQNVTLSCEQNLNHDAMYWYRQDPGQGLRLIYYSQIVNDFQKGDIAEGYSVSREKKESFPLTVTSAQKNPTAFYLCASRAIGTGAYGYTFGSGTRLTVV.